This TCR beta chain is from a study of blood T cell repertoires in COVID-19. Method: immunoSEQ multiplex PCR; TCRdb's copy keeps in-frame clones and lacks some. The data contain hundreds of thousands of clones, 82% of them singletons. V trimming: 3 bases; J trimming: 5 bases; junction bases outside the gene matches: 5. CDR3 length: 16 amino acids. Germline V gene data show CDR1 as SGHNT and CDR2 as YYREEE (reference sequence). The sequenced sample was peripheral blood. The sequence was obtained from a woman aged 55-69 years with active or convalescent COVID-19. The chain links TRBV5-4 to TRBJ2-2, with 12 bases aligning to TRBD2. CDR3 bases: TGTGCCAGCAGCTCACTAGCGGGGGGCGGGACCGGGGAGCTGTTTTTT. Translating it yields CASSSLAGGGTGELFF. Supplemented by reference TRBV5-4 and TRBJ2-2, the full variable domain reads ETGVTQSPTHLIKTRGQQVTLRCSSQSGHNTVSWYQQALGQGPQFIFQYYREEENGRGNFPPRFSGLQFPNYSSELNVNALELDDSALYLCASSSLAGGGTGELFFGEGSRLTVL.